This T cell receptor (beta chain) was identified in a study of T-cell reconstitution after alpha-beta-depleted transplantation in children. Germline CDR1 reads MNHEY; CDR2 reads SVGAGI. This CDR3 is built from 16 residues. After removal of 5 bases from V and 2 bases from J, the junction contained 9 bases not matched to a gene. Unique molecular identifiers featured in how the TCRbeta library was prepared. TCRdb re-called the PCR reads through MiXCR, storing one row per CDR3 protein. The table shows 100,000 to 120,000 distinct CDR3 sequences, with about 9.3% occurring only once. This clonotype occurred many times.

The sequence derives from a human donor who donated a stem cell graft to a child with acute lymphoblastic leukemia. The sample here was PBMCs from the stem cell graft donor, taken from the stem cell graft. The rearrangement uses TRBV6-5 and TRBJ2-1; TRBD1 aligns across 7 bases. CDR3 sequence reads: CASSTRDSYTYNEQFF. CDR3 sequence (DNA): TGTGCCAGCAGTACACGGGACAGTTATACCTACAATGAGCAGTTCTTC.